A single sample is the source of the 32 T cell receptor beta chains below, sequenced in a study of CD8+ T cells in alopecia areata. The treatment was: oral pan-JAK inhibitor, 5-10 mg twice daily. Sequencing templates came from extracted RNA that was reverse transcribed into cDNA. Repertoires were generated with immunoSEQ multiplex PCR, while TCRdb's copy carries only in-frame clones and drops some. The table has 200,000 to 250,000 clones, over 60% seen once; the top ten hold more than 1%. The specimen comprised CD4+ T cells sorted from blood, sampled between weeks 43 and 45, from a patient treated with tofacitinib. Receptor source: a human donor with alopecia areata.

The genes are TRBV30 and TRBJ1-2; possibly TRBD1 for D (5 bases). The CDR3 is 14 amino acids. Trimming pared 3 bases from V and 4 bases from J, leaving 15 bases between. Per germline, CDR1 GTSNPN and CDR2 SVGIG (reference sequence). The CDR3 loop is CAWRLIGGVYGYTF. In nucleotides, the CDR3 is TGTGCCTGGAGACTAATTGGGGGGGTCTATGGCTACACCTTC.

The chain uses TRBV28 and TRBJ1-2; D may be TRBD1 (6 bases). Germline V gene sequence: CDR1 MDHEN, CDR2 SYDVKM. V lost 10 bases and J lost 3, with 21 bases in between. The CDR3 runs to 15 residues. The CDR3 region has the DNA TGTGCCACCCTTCAACAGGGAACACCTTACTATGGCTACACCTTC. This encodes CATLQQGTPYYGYTF.

This clone was observed a single time. V and J are TRBV5-6 and TRBJ1-2; D remains ambiguous. The V end was cut by 1 base, the J end by 8 bases, with 12 bases between. CDR1 and CDR2 from the germline V gene are SGHDT and YYEEEE. The CDR3 consists of 13 residues. CDR3 sequence (DNA): TGTGCCAGCAGCTTGCCACAGAAGCAGGGCTACACCTTC. It translates to CASSLPQKQGYTF.

The V and J genes are TRBV7-2 and TRBJ2-6; tentatively, D is TRBD1 or TRBD2 (6 bases each). This CDR3 contains 16 residues. CDR1 SGHTA and CDR2 FQGNSA come from the germline V gene. V was trimmed by 3 bases and J by 4 bases, leaving 13 bases between them. DNA for the CDR3: TGTGCCAGCAGCTTCCAACAGGGAGGCGGGGCCAACGTCCTGACTTTC. Residues: CASSFQQGGGANVLTF. Together with reference TRBV7-2 and TRBJ2-6, the CDR3 gives the full variable domain: GAGVSQSPSNKVTEKGKDVELRCDPISGHTALYWYRQSLGQGLEFLIYFQGNSAPDKSGLPSDRFSAERTGGSVSTLTIQRTQQEDSAVYLCASSFQQGGGANVLTFGAGSRLTVL.

The chain uses TRBV6-6 and TRBJ2-7; D might be TRBD1 (6 bases). The germline CDR1 and CDR2 sequences are MNHNY and SVGAGI (reference sequence). Trimming removed 0 bases at V and 1 base at J, with 13 bases between. The CDR3 covers 16 residues. The CDR3 coding sequence is TGTGCCAGCAGTTACTCGGGAAAACAGGGTTCCTACGAGCAGTACTTC. Translation gives CASSYSGKQGSYEQYF.

The CDR3 loop is CAIRRDRSYDEQYF. CDR3 DNA sequence: TGTGCCATCAGGAGGGACAGGAGTTATGACGAGCAGTACTTC. This chain uses TRBV10-3 with TRBJ2-7, with 8 nucleotides matching TRBD1. CDR3 size: 14 residues. Germline loops: CDR1 ENHRY, CDR2 SYGVKD. V lost 6 bases, J lost 5 bases, and 9 bases stayed unmatched.

This clone was recorded once. This chain uses TRBV2 with TRBJ2-2, with D possibly TRBD2 on 7 matching bases. Trimming took off 8 bases at V and 5 bases at J, with 21 bases between the two ends. This CDR3 is built from 16 residues. The germline V gene has CDR1 SNHLY and CDR2 FYNNEI. The CDR3, as DNA: TGTGCCAGCGGGGGGAGGGACACCATTAAGACCGGGGAGCTGTTTTTT. This codes for CASGGRDTIKTGELFF.

A single count supports this clone. This chain joins TRBV30 and TRBJ1-2; D is possibly TRBD1 (6 bases). V was cut by 6 bases and J by 7 bases, with 15 bases left in between. CDR3 length: 12 residues. The germline gives CDR1 GTSNPN, CDR2 SVGIG (reference sequence). The CDR3 spells CACEGGHSGYTF. The CDR3 DNA is TGTGCCTGCGAGGGGGGGCATAGTGGCTACACCTTC.

V gene TRBV18 combines with J gene TRBJ2-6, with D uncertain. There are 15 residues in the CDR3. Germline CDR1 reads KGHSH; CDR2 reads LQKENI. The V and J ends lost 0 bases and 0 bases respectively, with 3 bases between them. CDR3 sequence (DNA): TGTGCCAGCTCACCACCATACTCTGGGGCCAACGTCCTGACTTTC. It codes for CASSPPYSGANVLTF.

The chain is built from TRBV4-1 and TRBJ2-6, with a weak D call TRBD1 (5 bases). This CDR3 is 16 amino acids long. Trimming pared 4 bases from V and 2 bases from J, leaving 12 bases between. Germline CDR1 MGHRA, CDR2 YSYEKL. This CDR3 reads CASSLNDRPGANVLTF. Written as DNA, the CDR3 is TGCGCCAGCAGCCTTAATGACAGACCTGGGGCCAACGTCCTGACTTTC.

This chain connects TRBV29-1 to TRBJ2-1; D remains ambiguous. The V gene's germline CDR1 is SQVTM and CDR2 ANQGSEA. This CDR3 contains 12 residues. V was shortened by 8 bases and J by 9 bases, with 17 bases between the two germline ends. CDR3 residues: CSTRNPSSEQFF. CDR3 coding DNA: TGCAGCACGAGGAACCCTTCAAGTGAGCAGTTCTTC.

This clone has more than one count but fewer than ten. The chain joins TRBV29-1 to TRBJ2-3, with 9 nucleotides matching TRBD2. The CDR3 length is 16 residues. V gave up 3 bases and J gave up 2 bases; unmatched junction bases: 9. Germline CDR1 reads SQVTM; CDR2 reads ANQGSEA. CDR3 sequence: CSVEPPSGVNTDTQYF. The CDR3 DNA reads as TGCAGCGTTGAGCCTCCTAGCGGGGTTAACACAGATACGCAGTATTTT.

J is TRBJ2-2 and V is TRBV11-2; D ambiguous. The V end lost 5 bases, the J end lost 6 bases, and 13 bases lay between the germline ends. Germline V gene data show CDR1 as SGHAT and CDR2 as FQNNGV. The CDR3 runs 14 residues. The CDR3 bases are TGTGCCAGCAGCACCCCCCCTTTAGCCGGGGAGCTGTTTTTT. Protein: CASSTPPLAGELFF.

The chain is built from TRBV2 and TRBJ1-6; D not certain. Trimming left V 7 bases short and J 8 bases short, with 12 bases between. This CDR3 region has 13 residues. Looked up from germline, CDR1 is SNHLY and CDR2 is FYNNEI. The CDR3 sequence: CASKAGRDSPLHF. The CDR3 bases are TGTGCCAGCAAAGCTGGGAGGGATTCACCCCTCCACTTT.

The J gene is TRBJ2-7, the V gene TRBV28, with a possible D match to TRBD1 (6 bases). Trimming left V 6 bases short and J 1 base short, with 10 bases between. Germline CDR1 MDHEN, CDR2 SYDVKM. The CDR3 loop spans 13 amino acids. For the CDR3, the DNA is TGTGCCAGCAGACAGGGTTTTTCCTACGAGCAGTACTTC. It encodes CASRQGFSYEQYF.

The V gene is TRBV10-3, the J gene TRBJ2-5; 10 positions agree with TRBD2. The CDR3 has 16 amino acids. V shed 3 bases, J shed 5 bases, and the junction held 9 bases outside the gene matches. Germline lookup yields CDR1 ENHRY and CDR2 SYGVKD. The DNA of the CDR3 is TGTGCCATCAGTGAACCCCAAGCGGGGGGGCGGGAGACCCAGTACTTC. Encoded protein: CAISEPQAGGRETQYF.

The sample holds a few counts of this clone. Here the CDR3 reads CASSEPGLYNEQFF. CDR3 nucleotide sequence: TGTGCCAGCAGCGAACCGGGACTATACAATGAGCAGTTCTTC. The chain carries TRBV11-3 and TRBJ2-1; 7 bases map to TRBD2. This CDR3 spans 14 amino acids. Losses at the gene ends were 5 bases for V and 4 bases for J; bases not matched to a gene: 5. The V gene's germline CDR1 is SGHNT and CDR2 YENEEA.

This clone occurred a few times. The rearrangement uses TRBV7-2 and TRBJ1-5; TRBD1 aligns across 8 bases. The junction had 10 bases not matched to a gene; V was cut back by 5 bases and J by 4 bases. This CDR3 region has 16 residues. The germline CDR1 and CDR2 sequences are SGHTA and FQGNSA. CDR3 nucleotides: TGTGCCAGCAGCACTACAGGGGGAGTCGGGAATCAGCCCCAGCATTTT. Amino acid sequence: CASSTTGGVGNQPQHF.

The rearrangement uses TRBV11-2 and TRBJ2-3, with TRBD2 as a possible D gene (5 bases). Trimming shortened V by 0 bases and J by 3 bases, and 13 bases separated the two germline ends. The length of the CDR3 is 16 residues. Germline V lookup: CDR1 SGHAT, CDR2 FQNNGV. The CDR3 DNA follows: TGTGCCAGCAGCTTAGATCTTGCCAGGACTACAGATACGCAGTATTTT. This gives the protein CASSLDLARTTDTQYF.

The rearrangement links TRBV27 to TRBJ1-1; D gene ambiguous. Germline V CDR1 and CDR2: MNHEY, SMNVEV (reference sequence). The CDR3 is made up of 13 amino acids. The germline V and J ends were trimmed by 3 bases and 0 bases, with 5 bases remaining between them. The CDR3: CASSFVLNTEAFF. DNA for the CDR3: TGTGCCAGCAGTTTTGTGTTGAACACTGAAGCTTTCTTT.

The rearrangement joins TRBV4-1 to TRBJ2-1; no clear D gene. This CDR3 comprises 13 residues. V was pared by 1 base and J by 6 bases, with 7 bases between. The germline V gene has CDR1 MGHRA and CDR2 YSYEKL. CDR3 loop: CASSQVNGNEQFF. DNA for the CDR3: TGCGCCAGCAGCCAAGTCAACGGCAATGAGCAGTTCTTC.

The V call is TRBV6-5, the J call TRBJ1-2, with 9 positions matching TRBD1. J lost 8 bases, V lost 6 bases, and 10 bases had no gene match. In germline, CDR1 is MNHEY, CDR2 SVGAGI. CDR3 length: 14 amino acids. CDR3 in amino acids: CASSRQGELGGYTF. In DNA form, the CDR3 reads TGTGCCAGCAGCCGACAGGGGGAGTTGGGCGGCTACACCTTC.

V usage is TRBV15 and J usage is TRBJ1-1; a weak D match, TRBD1 (5 bases). CDR1 is LNHNV, CDR2 YYDKDF, per germline (reference sequence). CDR3 length: 15 amino acids. Trimming stripped 8 bases from V and 3 bases from J, with 19 bases between. The CDR3 sequence: CATQVGAAEDTEAFF. In DNA form, the CDR3 reads TGTGCCACCCAGGTTGGGGCTGCTGAGGACACTGAAGCTTTCTTT.

This chain uses TRBV29-1 with TRBJ2-3; D not certain. From germline, CDR1 is SQVTM and CDR2 ANQGSEA. The CDR3 has 12 amino acids. Trimming pared 1 base from V and 4 bases from J, leaving 6 bases between. The CDR3 DNA follows: TGCAGCGTTGAAGTTCTAGCAGATACGCAGTATTTT. This sequence encodes CSVEVLADTQYF.

A few counts support this clone. The rearrangement links TRBV28 to TRBJ1-2; D not certain. CDR1 and CDR2 from the germline V gene are MDHEN and SYDVKM. The CDR3 runs to 15 residues. V lost 1 base and J 0 bases, leaving 9 bases between the germline ends. CDR3 in DNA: TGTGCCAGCAGTTTATCCATGCTGGCTAACTATGGCTACACCTTC. Its protein product is CASSLSMLANYGYTF.

This clone was seen only once. The sample has other DNA sequences that encode this CDR3 too. The gene calls are TRBV4-3 and TRBJ2-7; D might be TRBD1 or TRBD2, each matching 5 bases. Germline loops: CDR1 LGHNA, CDR2 YSLEER. CDR3 size: 12 residues. The ends were cut back, 1 base at V and 4 bases at J, with 5 bases in the middle. This chain's CDR3 is CASSQGGYEQYF. CDR3 bases: TGCGCCAGCAGCCAAGGGGGGTACGAGCAGTACTTC.

The J gene is TRBJ1-2, the V gene TRBV30, with TRBD1 matching over 7 bases. The CDR3 covers 14 residues. With V trimmed by 2 bases and J by 2 bases, 5 bases remained unmatched. The germline CDR1 and CDR2 sequences are GTSNPN and SVGIG (reference sequence). CDR3 amino acids: CAWSSGQINYGYTF. Here the CDR3 DNA reads TGTGCCTGGAGTTCGGGACAGATCAACTATGGCTACACCTTC.

This clone was recorded a few times. V and J are TRBV5-1 and TRBJ2-7, with 9 bases aligning to TRBD1. Trimming cost V 0 bases and J 5 bases; bases outside gene matches: 6. The CDR3 sequence is 15 residues long. Germline V gives CDR1 SGHRS, CDR2 YFSETQ. In nucleotides, the CDR3 is TGCGCCAGCAGCTTGGGTCTGGGACAGGGCCACGAGCAGTACTTC. It yields the protein CASSLGLGQGHEQYF.

The chain carries TRBV11-2 and TRBJ2-1; 7 bases align to TRBD1. The CDR3 is 15 residues long. V gave up 4 bases and J gave up 7 bases; unmatched junction bases: 10. In germline, CDR1 is SGHAT, CDR2 FQNNGV. In DNA, the CDR3 is TGTGCCAGCAGCTGGGGGACAGACCCTAGGAATGAGCAGTTCTTC. The encoded protein is CASSWGTDPRNEQFF.

This clone was recorded at least ten times. This chain links TRBV25-1 with TRBJ2-7, with 14 nucleotides matching TRBD2. V dropped 6 bases and J dropped 8; count of bases not matched to a gene: 9. CDR3 size: 15 residues. The germline V gene has CDR1 MGHDK and CDR2 SYGVNS. CDR3 amino acids: CASRVTSGGALKQYF. CDR3 bases: TGTGCCAGCAGGGTGACTAGCGGGGGGGCCTTGAAGCAGTACTTC.

The rearrangement uses TRBV7-3 and TRBJ2-7, with D perhaps matching TRBD2 (6 bases). V gave up 5 bases and J gave up 4 bases, with 12 bases separating them. This CDR3 region has 13 residues. CDR1 is SGHTA and CDR2 is FQGTGA in the germline V gene. The CDR3 region is CASSRNSGYEQYF. The CDR3 DNA is TGTGCCAGCAGCAGGAATAGCGGTTACGAGCAGTACTTC.

This chain uses TRBV30 with TRBJ1-4; TRBD1 is a possible D gene (6 bases). The germline V gene has CDR1 GTSNPN and CDR2 SVGIG (reference sequence). Trimming cost V 8 bases and J 5 bases, with 12 bases left between them. This CDR3 has 12 amino acids. For the CDR3, the DNA is TGTGCCCGGGGGCAGGGGAATGAAAAACTGTTTTTT. As protein: CARGQGNEKLFF.